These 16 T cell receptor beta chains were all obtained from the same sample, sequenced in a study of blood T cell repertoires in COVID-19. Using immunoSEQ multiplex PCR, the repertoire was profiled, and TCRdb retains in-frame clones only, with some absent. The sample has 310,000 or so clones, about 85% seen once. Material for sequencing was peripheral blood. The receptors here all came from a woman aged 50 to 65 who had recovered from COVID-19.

The chain's CDR3 is CASSQARGTAEEEKLFF. The CDR3 nucleotides read TGTGCCAGCAGCCAAGCCAGAGGGACAGCCGAGGAGGAAAAACTGTTTTTT. The chain recombines TRBV14 with TRBJ1-4, with TRBD1 matching 7 bases. Germline CDR1 SGHDN, CDR2 FVKESK. This CDR3 has 17 residues. The V segment lost 1 base and the J segment 8 bases; nucleotides outside the gene matches: 13.

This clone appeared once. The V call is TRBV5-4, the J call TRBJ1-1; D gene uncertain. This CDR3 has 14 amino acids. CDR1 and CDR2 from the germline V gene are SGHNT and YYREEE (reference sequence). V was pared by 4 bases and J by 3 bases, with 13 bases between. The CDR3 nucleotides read TGTGCCAGCAGCCGAATTCGGGAGGACACTGAAGCTTTCTTT. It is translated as CASSRIREDTEAFF.

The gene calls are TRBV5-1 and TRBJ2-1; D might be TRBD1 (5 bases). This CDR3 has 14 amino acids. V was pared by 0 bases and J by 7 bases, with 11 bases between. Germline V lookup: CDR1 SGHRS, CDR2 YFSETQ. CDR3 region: CASSLGSAGNEQFF. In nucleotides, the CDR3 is TGCGCCAGCAGCTTGGGATCGGCAGGGAATGAGCAGTTCTTC. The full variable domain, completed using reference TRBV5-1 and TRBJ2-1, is KAGVTQTPRYLIKTRGQQVTLSCSPISGHRSVSWYQQTPGQGLQFLFEYFSETQRNKGNFPGRFSGRQFSNSRSEMNVSTLELGDSALYLCASSLGSAGNEQFFGPGTRLTVL.

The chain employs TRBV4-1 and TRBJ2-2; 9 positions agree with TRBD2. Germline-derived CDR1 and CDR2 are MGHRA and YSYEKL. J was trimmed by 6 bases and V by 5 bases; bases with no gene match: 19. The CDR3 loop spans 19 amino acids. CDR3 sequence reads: CASSDIYLTGTSFSGELFF. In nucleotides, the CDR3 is TGCGCCAGCAGCGACATCTACTTAACCGGGACTAGCTTCTCCGGGGAGCTGTTTTTT.

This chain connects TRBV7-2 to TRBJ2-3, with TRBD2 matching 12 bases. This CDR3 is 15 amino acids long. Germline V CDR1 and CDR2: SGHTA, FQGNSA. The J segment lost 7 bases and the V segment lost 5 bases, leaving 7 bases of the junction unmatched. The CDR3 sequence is CASSPRTSGTYTQYF. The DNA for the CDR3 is TGTGCCAGCAGCCCGAGGACTAGCGGGACATATACGCAGTATTTT.

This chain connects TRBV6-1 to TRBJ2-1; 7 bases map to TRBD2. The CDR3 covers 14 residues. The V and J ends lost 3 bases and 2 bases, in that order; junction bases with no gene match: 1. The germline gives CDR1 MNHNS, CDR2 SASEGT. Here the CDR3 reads CASSEGTTYNEQFF. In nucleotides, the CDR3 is TGTGCCAGCAGTGAGGGGACTACCTACAATGAGCAGTTCTTC.

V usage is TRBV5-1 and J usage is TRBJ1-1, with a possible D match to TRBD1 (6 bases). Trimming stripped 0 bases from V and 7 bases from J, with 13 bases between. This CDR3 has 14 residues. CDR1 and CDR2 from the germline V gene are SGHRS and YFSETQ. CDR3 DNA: TGCGCCAGCAGCTTGGCCAATAGCAGGGGTGAAGCTTTCTTT. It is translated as CASSLANSRGEAFF.

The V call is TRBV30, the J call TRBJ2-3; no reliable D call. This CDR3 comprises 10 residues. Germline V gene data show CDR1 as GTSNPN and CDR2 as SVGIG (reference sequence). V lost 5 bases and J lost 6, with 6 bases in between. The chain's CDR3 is CAWGRDTQYF. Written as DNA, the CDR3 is TGTGCCTGGGGACGTGATACGCAGTATTTT.

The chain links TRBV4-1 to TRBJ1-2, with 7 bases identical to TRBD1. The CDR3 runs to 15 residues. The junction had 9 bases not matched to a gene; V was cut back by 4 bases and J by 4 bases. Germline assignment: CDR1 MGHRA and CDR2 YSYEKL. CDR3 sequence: CASSPGGGEGYGYTF. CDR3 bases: TGCGCCAGCAGCCCTGGAGGGGGCGAGGGCTATGGCTACACCTTC.

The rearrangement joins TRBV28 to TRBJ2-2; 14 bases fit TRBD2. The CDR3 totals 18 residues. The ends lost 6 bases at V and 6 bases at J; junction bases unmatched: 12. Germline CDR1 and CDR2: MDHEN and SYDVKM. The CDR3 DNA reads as TGTGCCAGCAGGGCAGTCCGACTAGCGGGAGGGCCAGCCGGGGAGCTGTTTTTT. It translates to CASRAVRLAGGPAGELFF.

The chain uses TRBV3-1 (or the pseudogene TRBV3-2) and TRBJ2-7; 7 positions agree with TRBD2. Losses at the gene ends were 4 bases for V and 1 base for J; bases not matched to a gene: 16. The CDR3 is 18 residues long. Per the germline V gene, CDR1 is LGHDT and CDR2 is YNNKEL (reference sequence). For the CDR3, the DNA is TGTGCCAGCAGCCCTACCTTTCCGGGAGGCATCACATCCTACGAGCAGTACTTC. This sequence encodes CASSPTFPGGITSYEQYF.

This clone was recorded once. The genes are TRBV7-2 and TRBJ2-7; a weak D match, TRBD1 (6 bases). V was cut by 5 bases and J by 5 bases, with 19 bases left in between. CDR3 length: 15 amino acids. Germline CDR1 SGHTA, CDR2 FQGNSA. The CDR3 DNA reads TGTGCCAGCAGCATAACATTCAGGGGCGAGGACGAGCAGTACTTC. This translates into CASSITFRGEDEQYF.

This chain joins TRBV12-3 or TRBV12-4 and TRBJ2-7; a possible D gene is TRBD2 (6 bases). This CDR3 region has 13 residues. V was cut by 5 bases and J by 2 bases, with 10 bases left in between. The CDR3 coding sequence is TGTGCCAGCAGTGCGACGGGGGCCTACGAGCAGTACTTC. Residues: CASSATGAYEQYF.

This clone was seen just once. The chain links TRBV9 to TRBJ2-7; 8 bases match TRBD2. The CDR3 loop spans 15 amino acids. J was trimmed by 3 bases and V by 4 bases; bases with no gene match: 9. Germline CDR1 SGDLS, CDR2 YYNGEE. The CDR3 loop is CASSPNGGAHYEQYF. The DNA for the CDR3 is TGTGCCAGCAGCCCCAACGGGGGGGCTCACTACGAGCAGTACTTC.

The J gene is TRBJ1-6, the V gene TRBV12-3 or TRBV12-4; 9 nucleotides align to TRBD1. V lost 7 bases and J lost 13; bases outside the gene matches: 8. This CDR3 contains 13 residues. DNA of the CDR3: TGTGCCAGCAACGGAGGGACAGGGCATCCCCTCCACTTT. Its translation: CASNGGTGHPLHF.

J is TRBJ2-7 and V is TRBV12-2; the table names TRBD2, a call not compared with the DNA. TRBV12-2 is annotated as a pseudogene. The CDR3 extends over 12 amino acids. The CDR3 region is CASRLVGGEQYF. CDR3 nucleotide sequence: TGTGCAAGTCGCTTAGTGGGAGGGGAGCAGTACTTC.